These T cell receptor beta chains were read from a single sample in a study of T cell responses to AZD1222 COVID-19 vaccine. Profiling relied on immunoSEQ multiplex PCR, and the TCRdb table lists in-frame clones only, not all of them. This repertoire shows about 160,000 clones, 88% found once; its top ten account for more than 5.5%. The material sequenced was peripheral blood, taken on day 0 of AZD1222 vaccination. These TCRs come from an adult in good health. Each CDR3 is given with its conserved first and last residue. The order of the fields is CDR3 length, D gene, V gene, J gene, clone size, CDR3 DNA, CDR3 protein. A D gene is named only where the DNA matches it firmly. Only some rows state a clone size, as once, few, many or a class for expanded clones.

>16|TRBD2|TRBV6-1|TRBJ2-1|NA
TGTGCCAGCAGTGAAATTGCGGGGGGCGATTACAATGAGCAGTTCTTC
CASSEIAGGDYNEQFF
>11|NA|TRBV7-6|TRBJ2-2|NA
TGTGCCAGCAGCTCTTCCGGGGAGCTGTTTTTT
CASSSSGELFF
>11|NA|TRBV25-1|TRBJ2-1|many
TGTGCCAGCAGTTCAGGGTATGAGCAGTTCTTC
CASSSGYEQFF
>12|NA|TRBV7-2|TRBJ2-5|NA
TGTGCCAGCAGCTTAGCGGGCGAGACCCAGTACTTC
CASSLAGETQYF
>14|NA|TRBV28|TRBJ1-6|NA
TGTGCCAGCAGACTTCAGGGAGATAATTCACCCCTCCACTTT
CASRLQGDNSPLHF
>13|TRBD1|TRBV29-1|TRBJ2-5|few
TGCAGCGTTAACAGGGGTGTGGGGGAGACCCAGTACTTC
CSVNRGVGETQYF
>15|TRBD1|TRBV5-1|TRBJ1-6|NA
TGCGCCAGCAGCTTGGTGGGACAGGGAGATTCACCCCTCCACTTT
CASSLVGQGDSPLHF
>15|NA|TRBV30|TRBJ1-5|NA
TGTGCCTGGAACCAGGGGTTGTTGAGCAATCAGCCCCAGCATTTT
CAWNQGLLSNQPQHF
>12|NA|TRBV28|TRBJ2-7|NA
TGTGCCAGCAGACGGACAGAAGGGGCGCAGTACTTC
CASRRTEGAQYF
>14|NA|TRBV10-3|TRBJ1-2|NA
TGTGCCATCAGTGGGCAGGGGCTATCCGATGGCTACACCTTC
CAISGQGLSDGYTF
>15|TRBD2|TRBV10-3|TRBJ2-3|NA
TGTGCCATCAGTCCCTCTAGCGGGGGAACAGATACGCAGTATTTT
CAISPSSGGTDTQYF
>17|TRBD2|TRBV4-1|TRBJ2-2|NA
TGCGCCAGCAGCCAAGTGGACGGGAGGGCCTACACCGGGGAGCTGTTTTTT
CASSQVDGRAYTGELFF
>14|TRBD1|TRBV5-6|TRBJ1-2|NA
TGTGCCAGCAGCTTGGGGACAGGGAGACCTGGCTACACCTTC
CASSLGTGRPGYTF
>15|NA|TRBV5-4|TRBJ1-2|NA
TGTGCCAGCAGCTTAAGCAGGGGAGCGCTCTATGGCTACACCTTC
CASSLSRGALYGYTF
>18|NA|TRBV28|TRBJ2-3|NA
TGTGCCAGCAGTTTTGGGGGGGCAGGGTTGCGGGTAACAGATACGCAGTATTTT
CASSFGGAGLRVTDTQYF
>14|NA|TRBV21-1|TRBJ1-2|NA
TGTGCCAGCACGATAGGGACAGTTAACTATGGCTACACCTTC
CASTIGTVNYGYTF
>15|TRBD2|TRBV5-4|TRBJ2-1|NA
TGTGCCAGCAGCGGTGCTAGCGGGAGGATCGATGAGCAGTTCTTC
CASSGASGRIDEQFF
>14|NA|TRBV30|TRBJ2-7|NA
TGTGCCTGGAGTTTTGCTATCACTCGCTACGAGCAGTACTTC
CAWSFAITRYEQYF
>16|TRBD1|TRBV6-5|TRBJ2-1|NA
TGTGCCAGCAGTTTAGAGCGGACAGGGGGGTCCAATGAGCAGTTCTTC
CASSLERTGGSNEQFF
>14|NA|TRBV4-1|TRBJ1-6|NA
TGCGCCAGCAGCCAAGATGGACGGGGAAATCCCCTCCACTTT
CASSQDGRGNPLHF
>15|NA|TRBV4-1|TRBJ1-1|NA
TGCGCCAGCAGCCAAGACCTGGAGGGAAACACTGAAGCTTTCTTT
CASSQDLEGNTEAFF
>16|TRBD1|TRBV5-4|TRBJ2-7|NA
TGTGCCAGCAGCTTACTACAGGCAGGGGGCCTCTACGAGCAGTACTTC
CASSLLQAGGLYEQYF
>14|NA|TRBV7-7|TRBJ2-5|NA
TGTGCTAGCAGCGCCGGGACCCATCAAGAGACCCAGTACTTC
CASSAGTHQETQYF
>16|TRBD2|TRBV10-3|TRBJ2-5|once
TGTGCCATCAGTGGGGGGTTGGGGCTAGCGGGAGAGACCCAGTACTTC
CAISGGLGLAGETQYF
>13|TRBD1|TRBV7-7|TRBJ2-1|NA
TGTGCTAGCAGCTCGGACAGGGGCAATGAGCAGTTCTTC
CASSSDRGNEQFF
>14|NA|TRBV7-9|TRBJ1-4|NA
TGTGCCAGCAGCTTGACAGGTGCGGGTGAAAAACTGTTTTTT
CASSLTGAGEKLFF
>15|TRBD1|TRBV29-1|TRBJ2-5|NA
TGCAGCGCCGAAAGGGTCGGGACAGGCCAGGTGACCCAGTACTTC
CSAERVGTGQVTQYF
>16|TRBD2|TRBV4-2|TRBJ2-5|NA
TGTGCCAGCAGCCAAGATAGGGGGACTAGCATAGAGACCCAGTACTTC
CASSQDRGTSIETQYF
>16|TRBD2|TRBV6-5|TRBJ2-7|NA
TGTGCCAGCAGTTACTCCATTAGCGGGGGGGCCTACGAGCAGTACTTC
CASSYSISGGAYEQYF
>16|TRBD1|TRBV7-8|TRBJ1-5|NA
TGTGCCAGCAGCTCATCGCCGGGACAGAATGATTGGCCCCAGCATTTT
CASSSSPGQNDWPQHF
>16|TRBD1|TRBV30|TRBJ1-5|NA
TGTGCCTGGAGTGCAATGACAGGGGCCGGCAATCAGCCCCAGCATTTT
CAWSAMTGAGNQPQHF
>15|TRBD2|TRBV13|TRBJ2-7|NA
TGTGCCAGCAGCCCCGGGGGGAGGGTAGGCTACGAGCAGTACTTC
CASSPGGRVGYEQYF
>15|TRBD1|TRBV6-2/TRBV6-3|TRBJ1-2|NA
TGTGCCAGCAGTTACGGCCAGGGGGCTGACTATGGCTACACCTTC
CASSYGQGADYGYTF
>13|TRBD1|TRBV29-1|TRBJ2-2|NA
TGCAGCGCCTCGACAGGGTACACCGGGGAGCTGTTTTTT
CSASTGYTGELFF
>15|TRBD1|TRBV6-5|TRBJ1-3|NA
TGTGCCAGCTGGGGCCGGGACAGCTCTGGAAACACCATATATTTT
CASWGRDSSGNTIYF
>15|NA|TRBV23-1|TRBJ1-1|NA
TGCGCCAGCAGTCCAACTCTGACAGGTGAGACTGAAGCTTTCTTT
CASSPTLTGETEAFF
>15|NA|TRBV7-9|TRBJ1-1|NA
TGTGCCAGCAGCTTTGGCGGAGCCATGAACACTGAAGCTTTCTTT
CASSFGGAMNTEAFF
>15|NA|TRBV7-2|TRBJ1-1|NA
TGTGCCAGCAGCACGATAATAGGGGGGAACACTGAAGCTTTCTTT
CASSTIIGGNTEAFF
>13|NA|TRBV18|TRBJ1-5|NA
TGTGCCAGCTCACTCCAGGGAGACCAGCCCCAGCATTTT
CASSLQGDQPQHF
>15|NA|TRBV14|TRBJ2-7|NA
TGTGCCAGCAGCCAATTTCCAGGGAGCTCCTACGAGCAGTACTTC
CASSQFPGSSYEQYF
>12|NA|TRBV28|TRBJ1-1|once
TGTGCCAGCAGGGGAGGAACACGTGAAGCTTTCTTT
CASRGGTREAFF
>14|NA|TRBV28|TRBJ1-6|NA
TGTGCCAGCTCCCCGGGCCGGGGGAATTCACCCCTCCACTTT
CASSPGRGNSPLHF
>14|NA|TRBV7-9|TRBJ1-6|NA
TGTGCCAGCAGCTTAGCCTACGATAATTCACCCCTCCACTTT
CASSLAYDNSPLHF
>13|NA|TRBV28|TRBJ2-1|NA
TGTGCCAGCAGTTTCTACAGCTACAATGAGCAGTTCTTC
CASSFYSYNEQFF
>13|NA|TRBV5-6|TRBJ2-5|NA
TGTGCCAGCAGCGGGACTCCAGAAGAGACCCAGTACTTC
CASSGTPEETQYF
>15|NA|TRBV19|TRBJ2-3|NA
TGTGCCAGTACCGGGCGACCCTCTAGCACAGATACGCAGTATTTT
CASTGRPSSTDTQYF
>17|TRBD2|TRBV7-2|TRBJ2-5|NA
TGTGCCAGCAGCTTGCGGCCTAGCGGGAGCCTTGGAGAGACCCAGTACTTC
CASSLRPSGSLGETQYF
>15|TRBD1|TRBV5-1|TRBJ2-4|NA
TGCGCCAGCAGCTTGGAAGACAGGGCGGGAAACATTCAGTACTTC
CASSLEDRAGNIQYF
>17|TRBD2|TRBV27|TRBJ2-3|NA
TGTGCCAGCAGTTTTCAAACTAGCGGGAGCCAGACAGATACGCAGTATTTT
CASSFQTSGSQTDTQYF
>13|TRBD2|TRBV7-3|TRBJ2-1|NA
TGTGCCAGCAGCGCCCAAGCGGGAGGGCCTCAGTTCTTC
CASSAQAGGPQFF
>15|TRBD1|TRBV7-2|TRBJ2-4|NA
TGTGCCAGCAGTTCCGGACAGGGGGCACTGAACATTCAGTACTTC
CASSSGQGALNIQYF
>15|NA|TRBV30|TRBJ2-2|NA
TGTGCCTGGAGTACCCTCGGGCAGAACACCGGGGAGCTGTTTTTT
CAWSTLGQNTGELFF
>14|NA|TRBV6-5|TRBJ2-3|NA
TGTGCCAGCAGTTACGGACAGCTCACAGATACGCAGTATTTT
CASSYGQLTDTQYF
>17|NA|TRBV6-2/TRBV6-3|TRBJ2-1|once
TGTGCCAGCAGTTACGAAACGGGGGCGCGCTCCTACAATGAGCAGTTCTTC
CASSYETGARSYNEQFF
>15|TRBD1|TRBV14|TRBJ1-2|once
TGTGCCAGCAGCCTGGACAGGATACCCAGCTATGGCTACACCTTC
CASSLDRIPSYGYTF
>16|TRBD2|TRBV30|TRBJ2-6|NA
TGTGCCTGGAGTCCGCGGCGGGGGGCCGGGGCCAACGTCCTGACTTTC
CAWSPRRGAGANVLTF
>15|TRBD1|TRBV18|TRBJ1-1|NA
TGTGCCAGCTCACCGACAGCAGGGGGAATGACTGAAGCTTTCTTT
CASSPTAGGMTEAFF
>14|NA|TRBV6-5|TRBJ1-1|NA
TGTGCCAGCAGCACAGCTTCAGTAGACACTGAAGCTTTCTTT
CASSTASVDTEAFF
>15|NA|TRBV4-2|TRBJ1-3|few
TGTGCCAGCATGTACTCGGGGGCGTATGGAAACACCATATATTTT
CASMYSGAYGNTIYF
>15|NA|TRBV27|TRBJ1-6|once
TGTGCCAGCAGTTTAGTGGGCCCCTGGCATTCACCCCTCCACTTT
CASSLVGPWHSPLHF